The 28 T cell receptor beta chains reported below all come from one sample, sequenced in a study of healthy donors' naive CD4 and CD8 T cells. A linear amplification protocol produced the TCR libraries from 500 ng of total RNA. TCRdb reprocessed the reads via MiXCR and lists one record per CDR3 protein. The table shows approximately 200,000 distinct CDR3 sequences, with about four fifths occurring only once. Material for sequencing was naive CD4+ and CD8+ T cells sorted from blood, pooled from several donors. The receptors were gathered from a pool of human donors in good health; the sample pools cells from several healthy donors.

CDR3 nucleotides: TGTGCCTCCCGGGGAGGGGGGAAAGAGCAGTACTTC. Amino acid sequence: CASRGGGKEQYF. This chain joins TRBV28 and TRBJ2-7; the D gene is possibly TRBD2 (7 bases). Trimming shortened V by 11 bases and J by 7 bases, and 18 bases separated the two germline ends. Germline-derived CDR1 and CDR2 are MDHEN and SYDVKM. The CDR3 spans 12 residues.

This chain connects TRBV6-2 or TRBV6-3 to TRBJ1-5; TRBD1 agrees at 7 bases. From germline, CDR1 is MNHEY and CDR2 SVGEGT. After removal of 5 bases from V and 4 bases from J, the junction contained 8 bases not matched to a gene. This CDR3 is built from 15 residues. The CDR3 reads CASSNLGTANQPQHF. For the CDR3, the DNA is TGTGCCAGCAGTAATCTCGGGACAGCGAATCAGCCCCAGCATTTT.

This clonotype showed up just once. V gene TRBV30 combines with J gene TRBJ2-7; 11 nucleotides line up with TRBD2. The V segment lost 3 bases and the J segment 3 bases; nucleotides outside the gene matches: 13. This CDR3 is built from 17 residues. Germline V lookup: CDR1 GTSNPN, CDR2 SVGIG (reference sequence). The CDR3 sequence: CAWRRRLAGNSYYEQYF. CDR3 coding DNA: TGTGCCTGGAGGCGTCGACTAGCGGGAAACTCCTACTACGAGCAGTACTTC.

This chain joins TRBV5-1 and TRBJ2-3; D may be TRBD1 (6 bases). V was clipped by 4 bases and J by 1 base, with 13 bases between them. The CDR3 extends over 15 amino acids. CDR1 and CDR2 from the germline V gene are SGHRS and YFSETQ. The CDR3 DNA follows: TGCGCCAGCAGCACCACAGGGCCCGGCACAGATACGCAGTATTTT. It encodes CASSTTGPGTDTQYF.

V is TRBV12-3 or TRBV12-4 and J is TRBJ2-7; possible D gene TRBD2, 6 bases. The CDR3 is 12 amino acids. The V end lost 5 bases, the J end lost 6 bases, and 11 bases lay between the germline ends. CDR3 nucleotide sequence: TGTGCCAGCAGTGCGGGATCGGGCGAGCAGTACTTC. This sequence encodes CASSAGSGEQYF.

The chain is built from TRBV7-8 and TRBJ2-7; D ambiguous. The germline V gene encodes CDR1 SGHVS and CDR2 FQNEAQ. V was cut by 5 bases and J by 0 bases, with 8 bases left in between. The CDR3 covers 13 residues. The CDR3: CASSLFPSYEQYF. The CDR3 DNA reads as TGTGCCAGCAGCCTCTTCCCCTCCTACGAGCAGTACTTC.

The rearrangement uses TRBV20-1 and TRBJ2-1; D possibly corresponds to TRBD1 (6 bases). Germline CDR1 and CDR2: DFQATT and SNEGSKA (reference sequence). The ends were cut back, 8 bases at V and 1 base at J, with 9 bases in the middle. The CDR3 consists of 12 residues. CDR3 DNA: TGCAGTATCAGGGGTTCCTACAATGAGCAGTTCTTC. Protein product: CSIRGSYNEQFF.

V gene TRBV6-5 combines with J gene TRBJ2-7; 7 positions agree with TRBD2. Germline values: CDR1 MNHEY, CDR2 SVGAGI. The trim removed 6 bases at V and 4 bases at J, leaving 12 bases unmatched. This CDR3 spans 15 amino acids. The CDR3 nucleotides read TGTGCCAGCAGCGTACGGGGCGGGAGCGGTTACGAGCAGTACTTC. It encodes CASSVRGGSGYEQYF.

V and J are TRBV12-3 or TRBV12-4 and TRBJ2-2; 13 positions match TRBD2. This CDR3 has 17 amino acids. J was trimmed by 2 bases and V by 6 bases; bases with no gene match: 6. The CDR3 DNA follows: TGTGCCAGCAGCAAGACTAGCGGGGGGTTTAACACCGGGGAGCTGTTTTTT. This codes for CASSKTSGGFNTGELFF.

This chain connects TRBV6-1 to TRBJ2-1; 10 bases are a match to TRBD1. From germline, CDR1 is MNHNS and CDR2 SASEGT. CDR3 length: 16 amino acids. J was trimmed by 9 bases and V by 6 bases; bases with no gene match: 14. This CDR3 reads CASSQREDRGIREQFF. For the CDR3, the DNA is TGTGCCAGCAGCCAACGGGAGGACAGGGGGATTCGTGAGCAGTTCTTC.

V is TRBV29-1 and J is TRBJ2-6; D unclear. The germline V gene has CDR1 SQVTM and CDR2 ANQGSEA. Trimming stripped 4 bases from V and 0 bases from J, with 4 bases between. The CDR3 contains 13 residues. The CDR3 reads CSVVSSGANVLTF. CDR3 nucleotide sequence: TGCAGCGTTGTGAGCTCTGGGGCCAACGTCCTGACTTTC.

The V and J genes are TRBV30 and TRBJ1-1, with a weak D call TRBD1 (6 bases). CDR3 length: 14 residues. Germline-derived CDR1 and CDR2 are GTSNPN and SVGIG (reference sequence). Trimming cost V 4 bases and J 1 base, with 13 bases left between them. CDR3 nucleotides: TGTGCCTGGAATCGGGGGCAGAAGAACACTGAAGCTTTCTTT. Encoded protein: CAWNRGQKNTEAFF.

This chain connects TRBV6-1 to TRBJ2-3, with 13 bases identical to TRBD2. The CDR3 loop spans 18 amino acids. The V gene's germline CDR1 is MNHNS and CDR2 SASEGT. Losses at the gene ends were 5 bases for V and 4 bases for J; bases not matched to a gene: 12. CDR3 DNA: TGTGCCAGCAGTTACGGTGGACTAGCGGGAGAAGGGTCAGATACGCAGTATTTT. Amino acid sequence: CASSYGGLAGEGSDTQYF.

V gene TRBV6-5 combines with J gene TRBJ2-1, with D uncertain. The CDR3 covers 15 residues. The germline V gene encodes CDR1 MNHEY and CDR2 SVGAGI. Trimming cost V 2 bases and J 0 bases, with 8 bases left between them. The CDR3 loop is CASSYGADSYNEQFF. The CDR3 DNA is TGTGCCAGCAGTTACGGAGCCGACTCCTACAATGAGCAGTTCTTC.

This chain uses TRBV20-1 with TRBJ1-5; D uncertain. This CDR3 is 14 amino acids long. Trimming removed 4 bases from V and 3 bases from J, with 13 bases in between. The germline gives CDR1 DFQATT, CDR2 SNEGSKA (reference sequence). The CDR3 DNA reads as TGCAGTGCTATTCGCCTCGGATCCAATCAGCCCCAGCATTTT. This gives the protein CSAIRLGSNQPQHF.

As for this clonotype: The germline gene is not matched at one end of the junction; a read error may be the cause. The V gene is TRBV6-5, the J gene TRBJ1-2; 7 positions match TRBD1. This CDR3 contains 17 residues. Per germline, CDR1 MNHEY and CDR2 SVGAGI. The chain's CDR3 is CANSYLGTDAAGGGYTF. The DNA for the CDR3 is TGTGCCAACAGTTACCTGGGGACAGACGCCGCCGGGGGTGGCTACACCTTC.

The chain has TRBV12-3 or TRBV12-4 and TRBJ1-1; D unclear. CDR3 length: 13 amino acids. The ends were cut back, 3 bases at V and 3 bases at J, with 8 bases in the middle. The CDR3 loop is CASSFSEYTEAFF. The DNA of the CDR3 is TGTGCCAGCAGTTTCAGTGAATACACTGAAGCTTTCTTT.

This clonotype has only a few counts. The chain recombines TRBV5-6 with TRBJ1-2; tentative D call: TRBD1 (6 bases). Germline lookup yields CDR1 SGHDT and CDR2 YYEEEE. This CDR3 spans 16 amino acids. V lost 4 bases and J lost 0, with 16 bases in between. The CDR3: CASSEGGRRPNYGYTF. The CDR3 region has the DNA TGTGCCAGCAGCGAGGGGGGACGCCGGCCTAACTATGGCTACACCTTC.

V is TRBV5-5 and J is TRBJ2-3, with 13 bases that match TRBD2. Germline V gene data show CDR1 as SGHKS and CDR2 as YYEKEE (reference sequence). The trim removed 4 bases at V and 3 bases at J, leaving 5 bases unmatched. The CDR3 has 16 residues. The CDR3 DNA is TGTGCCAGCAGCCGCGGACTAGCGGGGGCTACAGATACGCAGTATTTT. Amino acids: CASSRGLAGATDTQYF.

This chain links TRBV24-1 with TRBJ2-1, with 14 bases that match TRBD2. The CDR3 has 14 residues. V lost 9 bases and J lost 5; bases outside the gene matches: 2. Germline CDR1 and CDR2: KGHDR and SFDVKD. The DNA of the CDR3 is TGTGCCACCGCGGGACTAGCGGGAGACAATGAGCAGTTCTTC. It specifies CATAGLAGDNEQFF.

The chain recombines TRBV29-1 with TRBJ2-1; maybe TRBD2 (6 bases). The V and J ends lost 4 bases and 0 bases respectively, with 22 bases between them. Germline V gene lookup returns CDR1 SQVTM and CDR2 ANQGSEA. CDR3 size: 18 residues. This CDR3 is CSVVFLTAEGGSYNEQFF. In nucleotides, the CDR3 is TGCAGCGTTGTGTTTCTAACCGCAGAGGGAGGCTCCTACAATGAGCAGTTCTTC.

CDR3 sequence: CSVGQGHEQYF. For the CDR3, the DNA is TGCAGCGTCGGACAGGGGCACGAGCAGTACTTC. V usage is TRBV29-1 and J usage is TRBJ2-7, with TRBD1 matching 9 bases. V lost 6 bases to trimming and J lost 5 bases; unmatched junction nucleotides: 2. Germline V CDR1 and CDR2: SQVTM, ANQGSEA. The CDR3 contains 11 residues.

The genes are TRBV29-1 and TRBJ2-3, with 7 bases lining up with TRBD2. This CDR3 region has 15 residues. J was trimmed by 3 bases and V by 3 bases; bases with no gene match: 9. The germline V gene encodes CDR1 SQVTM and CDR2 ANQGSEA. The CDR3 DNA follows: TGCAGCGTTGACCGTAGAGGGAGGGCGACAGATACGCAGTATTTT. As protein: CSVDRRGRATDTQYF.

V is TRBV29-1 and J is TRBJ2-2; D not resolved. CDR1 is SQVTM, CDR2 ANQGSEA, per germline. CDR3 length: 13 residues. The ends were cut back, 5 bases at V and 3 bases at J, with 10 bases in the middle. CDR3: CSVNVRYTGELFF. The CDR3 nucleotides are TGCAGCGTTAATGTCCGATACACCGGGGAGCTGTTTTTT.

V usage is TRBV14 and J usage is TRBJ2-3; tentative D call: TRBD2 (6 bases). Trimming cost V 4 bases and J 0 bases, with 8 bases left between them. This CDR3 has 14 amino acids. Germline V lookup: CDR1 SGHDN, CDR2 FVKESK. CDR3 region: CASSRGTSTDTQYF. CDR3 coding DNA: TGTGCCAGCAGCCGTGGGACTAGCACAGATACGCAGTATTTT. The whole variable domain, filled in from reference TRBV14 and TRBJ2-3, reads EAGVTQFPSHSVIEKGQTVTLRCDPISGHDNLYWYRRVMGKEIKFLLHFVKESKQDESGMPNNRFLAERTGGTYSTLKVQPAELEDSGVYFCASSRGTSTDTQYFGPGTRLTVL.

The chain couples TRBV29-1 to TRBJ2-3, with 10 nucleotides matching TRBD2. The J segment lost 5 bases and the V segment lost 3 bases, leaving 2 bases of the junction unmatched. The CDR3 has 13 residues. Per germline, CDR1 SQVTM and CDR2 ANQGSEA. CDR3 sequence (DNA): TGCAGCGTTGAGAGACTAGCGGGAGATACGCAGTATTTT. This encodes CSVERLAGDTQYF.

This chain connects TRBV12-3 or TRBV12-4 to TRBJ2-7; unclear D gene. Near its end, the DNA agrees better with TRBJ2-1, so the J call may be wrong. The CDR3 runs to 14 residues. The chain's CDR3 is CASSLVRTDNEQFF. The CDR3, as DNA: TGTGCCAGCAGTTTGGTCAGGACCGACAATGAGCAGTTCTTC.

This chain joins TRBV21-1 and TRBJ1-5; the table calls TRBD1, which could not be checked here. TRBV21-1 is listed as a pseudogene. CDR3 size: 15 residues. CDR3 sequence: CASSKIPGRYQPQHF. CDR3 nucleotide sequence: TGTGCCAGCAGCAAGATCCCGGGGCGATATCAGCCCCAGCATTTT.